One and the same sample provided the 32 T cell receptor beta chains below, sequenced in a study of blood T cell repertoires in COVID-19. Measured with immunoSEQ multiplex PCR; TCRdb has only the in-frame clones, and not every one. Of 260,000 or so clones in the sample, 88% were seen once. Sample: peripheral blood. Every receptor here comes from a human donor in a cohort sampled during active COVID-19.

The V call is TRBV28, the J call TRBJ1-6; 7 nucleotides match TRBD1. The CDR3 extends over 16 amino acids. CDR1 and CDR2 from the germline V gene are MDHEN and SYDVKM. J gave up 7 bases and V 7 bases, and 13 bases lay outside the gene matches. The CDR3 sequence is CASKNSGTARNSPLHF. CDR3 sequence (DNA): TGTGCCAGCAAAAACTCCGGGACAGCCAGAAATTCACCCCTCCACTTT.

The chain employs TRBV6-2 or TRBV6-3 and TRBJ1-5; 8 bases are shared with TRBD1. CDR1 is MNHEY, CDR2 SVGEGT, per germline. The length of the CDR3 is 15 residues. After removal of 0 bases from V and 7 bases from J, the junction contained 5 bases not matched to a gene. The DNA for the CDR3 is TGTGCCAGCAGTTACTCCCTGACAGGGGCCCAGCCCCAGCATTTT. It codes for CASSYSLTGAQPQHF.

The V call is TRBV6-4, the J call TRBJ1-1; D unclear. Between the trimmed V and J ends, which lost 8 bases and 3 bases, there was a span of 13 bases. The CDR3 is 13 residues long. Germline loops: CDR1 MRHNA, CDR2 SNTAGT. CDR3 DNA: TGTGCCAGCTCACTAGAGGATTACACTGAAGCTTTCTTT. Protein product: CASSLEDYTEAFF.

The genes are TRBV7-2 and TRBJ2-7; 8 bases agree with TRBD2. The CDR3 runs 17 residues. Germline-derived CDR1 and CDR2 are SGHTA and FQGNSA. The J segment lost 3 bases and the V segment lost 4 bases, leaving 14 bases of the junction unmatched. The CDR3 region has the DNA TGTGCCAGCAGCTACAATTACCCAAGCGGGAGTCGCTACGAGCAGTACTTC. It is translated as CASSYNYPSGSRYEQYF.

The chain couples TRBV13 to TRBJ1-3, with TRBD1 matching 9 bases. V shed 6 bases, J shed 4 bases, and the junction held 4 bases outside the gene matches. The CDR3 is 14 amino acids. Germline assignment: CDR1 PRHDT and CDR2 FYEKMQ (reference sequence). CDR3 DNA sequence: TGTGCCAGCAGTTGGACAGGGGAGGGAAACACCATATATTTT. This sequence encodes CASSWTGEGNTIYF.

The chain employs TRBV5-1 and TRBJ2-1, with D unresolved. The germline V and J ends were trimmed by 1 base and 2 bases, with 10 bases remaining between them. Germline V gives CDR1 SGHRS, CDR2 YFSETQ. The length of the CDR3 is 15 residues. The CDR3 bases are TGCGCCAGCAGCTTGAACCCGGTCGCCTACAATGAGCAGTTCTTC. This translates into CASSLNPVAYNEQFF.

V gene TRBV19 combines with J gene TRBJ1-1, with 7 bases fitting TRBD1. Germline values: CDR1 LNHDA, CDR2 SQIVND (reference sequence). The CDR3 is 14 residues long. With V trimmed by 7 bases and J by 1 base, 6 bases remained unmatched. DNA for the CDR3: TGTGCCAGTACACGTAGACAGGGGAACACTGAAGCTTTCTTT. This encodes CASTRRQGNTEAFF.

V usage is TRBV4-3 and J usage is TRBJ2-7, with 8 bases matching TRBD2. The CDR3 contains 15 residues. Germline lookup yields CDR1 LGHNA and CDR2 YSLEER. After removal of 1 base from V and 7 bases from J, the junction contained 9 bases not matched to a gene. CDR3 amino acids: CASSQVLADYEEQYF. The CDR3 coding sequence is TGCGCCAGCAGCCAAGTACTAGCGGACTACGAGGAGCAGTACTTC.

CDR3 DNA sequence: TGTGCCAGTAGACTAGCGGGAGCCCACGAGCAGTACTTC. It specifies CASRLAGAHEQYF. The V gene is TRBV28, the J gene TRBJ2-7; 12 positions agree with TRBD2. Germline V gene sequence: CDR1 MDHEN, CDR2 SYDVKM. Trimming cost V 9 bases and J 5 bases; bases outside gene matches: 5. The CDR3 contains 13 residues.

The chain has TRBV10-3 and TRBJ1-4; possible D gene TRBD1, 5 bases. Germline CDR1 reads ENHRY; CDR2 reads SYGVKD. Trimming removed 5 bases at V and 8 bases at J, with 18 bases between. This CDR3 has 15 residues. The CDR3 is CAISSSGTLGEKLFF. The DNA of the CDR3 is TGTGCCATCAGTTCCTCCGGGACTCTTGGCGAAAAACTGTTTTTT.

V and J are TRBV5-1 and TRBJ1-1; the D is unclear. V lost 1 base and J 0 bases, leaving 7 bases between the germline ends. CDR1 is SGHRS, CDR2 YFSETQ, per germline. This CDR3 has 14 residues. The chain's CDR3 is CASSLPEMNTEAFF. CDR3 nucleotides: TGCGCCAGCAGCTTGCCAGAAATGAACACTGAAGCTTTCTTT.

The V gene is TRBV6-4, the J gene TRBJ2-2; TRBD1 matches 7 bases. The germline CDR1 and CDR2 sequences are MRHNA and SNTAGT. The J segment lost 5 bases and the V segment lost 8 bases, leaving 8 bases of the junction unmatched. This CDR3 region has 14 residues. CDR3 bases: TGTGCCAGCGGGACCGGGACAGAGACCGGGGAGCTGTTTTTT. Protein sequence: CASGTGTETGELFF.

This chain links TRBV4-3 with TRBJ1-2, with D hard to call. The ends were cut back, 1 base at V and 8 bases at J, with 14 bases in the middle. The CDR3 covers 14 residues. Per the germline V gene, CDR1 is LGHNA and CDR2 is YSLEER. CDR3 nucleotides: TGCGCCAGCAGCCAAGGGTACAGTAGTAACGGCTACACCTTC. This translates into CASSQGYSSNGYTF.

The chain carries TRBV6-2 or TRBV6-3 and TRBJ1-3, with unresolved D. Germline assignment: CDR1 MNHEY and CDR2 SVGEGT. The CDR3 runs 14 residues. V lost 5 bases to trimming and J lost 1 base, with 9 bases between them. Here the CDR3 reads CASSASGSGNTIYF. The CDR3 DNA reads TGTGCCAGCAGTGCTTCCGGGTCTGGAAACACCATATATTTT.

The chain uses TRBV7-2 and TRBJ1-1; D might be TRBD1 (6 bases). The CDR3 length is 14 residues. CDR1 and CDR2 from the germline V gene are SGHTA and FQGNSA. Trimming took off 3 bases at V and 1 base at J, with 9 bases between the two ends. CDR3 in amino acids: CASSLRGQNTEAFF. The CDR3 DNA follows: TGTGCCAGCAGCTTGAGGGGACAGAACACTGAAGCTTTCTTT.

This chain connects TRBV6-5 to TRBJ1-2; 9 nucleotides match TRBD1. V was clipped by 6 bases and J by 8 bases; unmatched bases: 7. The CDR3 totals 13 residues. From germline, CDR1 is MNHEY and CDR2 SVGAGI. CDR3 sequence reads: CASRQTGGGGYTF. In DNA form, the CDR3 reads TGTGCCAGCAGACAGACAGGGGGTGGGGGCTACACCTTC.

J is TRBJ2-1 and V is TRBV24-1; 9 bases align to TRBD1. The CDR3 contains 16 residues. The germline CDR1 and CDR2 sequences are KGHDR and SFDVKD. J gave up 5 bases and V 4 bases, and 8 bases lay outside the gene matches. DNA for the CDR3: TGTGCCACCAGTGACCCTGGGACAGGGAACCACAATGAGCAGTTCTTC. It specifies CATSDPGTGNHNEQFF.

V usage is TRBV7-9 and J usage is TRBJ2-6; 7 bases are a match to TRBD1. The CDR3 totals 17 residues. Trimming at V came to 3 bases and at J to 3 bases, leaving 8 bases not matched to a gene. Germline V gives CDR1 SEHNR, CDR2 FQNEAQ (reference sequence). CDR3 loop: CASSFSVGGVGANVLTF. The CDR3 region has the DNA TGTGCCAGCAGCTTTAGTGTAGGGGGCGTTGGGGCCAACGTCCTGACTTTC. Full variable domain (remainder filled in from reference TRBV7-9 and TRBJ2-6): DTGVSQNPRHKITKRGQNVTFRCDPISEHNRLYWYRQTLGQGPEFLTYFQNEAQLEKSRLLSDRFSAERPKGSFSTLEIQRTEQGDSAMYLCASSFSVGGVGANVLTFGAGSRLTVL.

The chain combines TRBV4-3 with TRBJ2-2, with D maybe TRBD1 (5 bases). V was trimmed by 3 bases and J by 3 bases, leaving 23 bases between them. Per germline, CDR1 LGHNA and CDR2 YSLEER. This CDR3 spans 19 amino acids. CDR3 in DNA: TGCGCCAGCAGCCAGGAGCCACCAATAATCTCAGGGCACACCGGGGAGCTGTTTTTT. Its translation is CASSQEPPIISGHTGELFF.

This clone has only one observation. The gene calls are TRBV9 and TRBJ2-1; the match to TRBD2 covers 8 bases. Germline V lookup: CDR1 SGDLS, CDR2 YYNGEE. V was clipped by 0 bases and J by 6 bases; unmatched bases: 5. The CDR3 length is 15 residues. For the CDR3, the DNA is TGTGCCAGCAGCGTAGGTGGGACTAGGATCAATGAGCAGTTCTTC. Protein: CASSVGGTRINEQFF.

The chain recombines TRBV7-3 with TRBJ2-7, with 7 bases that match TRBD2. Germline assignment: CDR1 SGHTA and CDR2 FQGTGA. J was trimmed by 5 bases and V by 0 bases; bases with no gene match: 7. The CDR3 has 15 residues. The CDR3 DNA reads as TGTGCCAGCAGCTTAACGGCGGGAGCGATCCACGAGCAGTACTTC. Translating it yields CASSLTAGAIHEQYF.

This rearrangement joins TRBV19 to TRBJ2-5; 10 nucleotides align to TRBD2. The CDR3 has 14 residues. Per germline, CDR1 LNHDA and CDR2 SQIVND (reference sequence). Germline trimming cut 7 bases from V and 1 base from J; bases unmatched to any gene: 3. This chain's CDR3 is CASKKRGGQETQYF. CDR3 DNA: TGTGCCAGTAAGAAGCGGGGGGGCCAAGAGACCCAGTACTTC.

The chain is built from TRBV6-4 and TRBJ1-2; TRBD1 matches 10 bases. Germline assignment: CDR1 MRHNA and CDR2 SNTAGT. J gave up 6 bases and V 7 bases, and 8 bases lay outside the gene matches. The CDR3 is 14 residues long. CDR3 residues: CASTYLGTGDGYTF. The CDR3, as DNA: TGTGCCAGCACTTATCTCGGGACAGGGGATGGCTACACCTTC.

The CDR3 reads CASSSSGGWEQFF. In nucleotides, the CDR3 is TGTGCCAGCAGCTCATCAGGGGGCTGGGAGCAGTTCTTC. The chain links TRBV7-2 to TRBJ2-1, with 8 nucleotides matching TRBD1. CDR1 SGHTA and CDR2 FQGNSA come from the germline V gene. The CDR3 consists of 13 residues. V was clipped by 4 bases and J by 10 bases; unmatched bases: 6.

V usage is TRBV7-6 and J usage is TRBJ2-7, with D possibly being TRBD1 (6 bases). The CDR3 runs to 13 residues. V shed 5 bases and J shed 6 bases, with 14 bases lying between them. Germline CDR1 SGHVS, CDR2 FNYEAQ. The CDR3 nucleotides are TGTGCCAGCAGCAGAACAGGGTCCGGCGAGCAGTACTTC. Encoded protein: CASSRTGSGEQYF.

The chain carries TRBV2 and TRBJ2-7, with 12 nucleotides matching TRBD2. The CDR3 has 15 amino acids. Germline CDR1 is SNHLY and CDR2 is FYNNEI. The J segment lost 7 bases and the V segment lost 8 bases, leaving 12 bases of the junction unmatched. CDR3 nucleotides: TGTGCCAGCGGGCCATCACTAGCGGGAGGTGGTGAGCAGTACTTC. Translation: CASGPSLAGGGEQYF.

The chain recombines TRBV28 with TRBJ2-7; weak D call: TRBD2 (5 bases). The CDR3 covers 13 residues. Looked up from germline, CDR1 is MDHEN and CDR2 is SYDVKM. Trimming left V 7 bases short and J 0 bases short, with 10 bases between. Here the CDR3 reads CASIVSGSYEQYF. In DNA form, the CDR3 reads TGTGCCAGCATTGTAAGCGGCTCCTACGAGCAGTACTTC.

The chain uses TRBV2 and TRBJ2-5; 9 nucleotides align to TRBD1. This CDR3 is built from 15 residues. V dropped 8 bases and J dropped 2; count of bases not matched to a gene: 9. Germline V CDR1 and CDR2: SNHLY, FYNNEI. The chain's CDR3 is CASQSDRGFQETQYF. The CDR3 coding sequence is TGTGCCAGCCAATCGGACAGGGGATTTCAAGAGACCCAGTACTTC.

The chain has TRBV6-5 and TRBJ2-7; 8 positions match TRBD1. Germline V gene sequence: CDR1 MNHEY, CDR2 SVGAGI. V gave up 8 bases and J gave up 2 bases; unmatched junction bases: 11. There are 15 residues in the CDR3. The CDR3 sequence: CASVPLGQGPYEQYF. CDR3 nucleotides: TGTGCCAGCGTTCCCCTAGGACAGGGCCCCTACGAGCAGTACTTC.

The rearrangement links TRBV4-2 to TRBJ2-3; D might be TRBD2 (5 bases). The germline V gene has CDR1 LGHNA and CDR2 YNFKEQ. CDR3 length: 16 residues. V was trimmed by 1 base and J by 2 bases, leaving 13 bases between them. For the CDR3, the DNA is TGTGCCAGCAGCCAAGTGGAGGTGGGAGCCACAGATACGCAGTATTTT. Its translation is CASSQVEVGATDTQYF.

This CDR3 is CASSRRGETTDTQYF. In DNA, the CDR3 is TGCGCCAGCAGTCGTCGCGGGGAGACCACAGATACGCAGTATTTT. The V and J genes are TRBV4-3 and TRBJ2-3; TRBD2 might be the D (6 bases). This CDR3 region has 15 residues. Looked up from germline, CDR1 is LGHNA and CDR2 is YSLEER. Trimming stripped 6 bases from V and 2 bases from J, with 15 bases between.

CDR3 bases: TGTGCCAGCAGCCCTATTGTCGGAGGGGCCCAGCATTTT. Protein sequence: CASSPIVGGAQHF. The chain recombines TRBV7-3 with TRBJ1-5, with a tentative D call TRBD1 (5 bases). The CDR3 is 13 residues long. Germline V lookup: CDR1 SGHTA, CDR2 FQGTGA. Trimming removed 5 bases from V and 11 bases from J, with 16 bases in between.